This is a list of T cell receptor beta chains from one sample in a study of T cells after yellow fever vaccination. TCRdb recomputed calls from the 5' RACE reads with MiXCR, one row per CDR3 protein. Found here are 500,000 to 650,000 distinct CDR3 sequences, approximately 16% of them singletons; the top ten hold about 18%. The specimen was PBMCs, collected around 5 days after the first yellow fever vaccination. The receptors originated from a man younger than 35 who received the YFV17D yellow fever vaccine. Each CDR3 is given without its conserved first and last residue. Clone sizes are given selectively: once, few, many, or a class where the clone is expanded.

J gene: TRBJ2-5
clone size: few
V gene: TRBV3-1
CDR3 protein: ASSQGQGARPRETQY

J gene: TRBJ2-5
clone size: .
V gene: TRBV4-2
CDR3 protein: ASSQGGLEAETQY

J gene: TRBJ1-2
clone size: .
V gene: TRBV4-3
CDR3 protein: ASSQTYRGYT

J gene: TRBJ2-2
clone size: .
V gene: TRBV12-3/TRBV12-4
CDR3 protein: ASRQVRRELF

J gene: TRBJ2-3
clone size: .
V gene: TRBV20-1
CDR3 protein: SAPAGGPTDTQY

J gene: TRBJ2-7
clone size: .
V gene: TRBV7-9
CDR3 protein: ASSLEGRWTDSYEQY

J gene: TRBJ1-5
clone size: .
V gene: TRBV19
CDR3 protein: ASKEQGGDQPQH

J gene: TRBJ2-7
clone size: .
V gene: TRBV29-1
CDR3 protein: SVGRQVSEQY

J gene: TRBJ1-1
clone size: .
V gene: TRBV7-9
CDR3 protein: ASKGAPDTEAF

J gene: TRBJ2-7
clone size: few
V gene: TRBV7-8
CDR3 protein: ASSSSTVKEQY

J gene: TRBJ1-1
clone size: few
V gene: TRBV10-3
CDR3 protein: AISESVLMRTQAF

J gene: TRBJ2-2
clone size: .
V gene: TRBV12-5
CDR3 protein: ASIGGDGELF

J gene: TRBJ2-7
clone size: .
V gene: TRBV12-3/TRBV12-4
CDR3 protein: ASTPTESYEQY

J gene: TRBJ1-6
clone size: few
V gene: TRBV20-1
CDR3 protein: SAAGTGDNSPLH

J gene: TRBJ1-5
clone size: few
V gene: TRBV11-2
CDR3 protein: ASSSHYSNQPQH

J gene: TRBJ1-5
clone size: many
V gene: TRBV6-5
CDR3 protein: ASWRGKGQPQH

J gene: TRBJ1-2
clone size: few
V gene: TRBV5-4
CDR3 protein: ASSLEGVANYGYT

J gene: TRBJ2-7
clone size: few
V gene: TRBV11-2
CDR3 protein: ASSIGPGLSGGPYEQY

J gene: TRBJ2-1
clone size: many
V gene: TRBV9
CDR3 protein: ASSGMGQGYNEQF

J gene: TRBJ2-7
clone size: .
V gene: TRBV27
CDR3 protein: ASSLAQGLLEQY

J gene: TRBJ1-5
clone size: few
V gene: TRBV20-1
CDR3 protein: SARDQGGHQPQH

J gene: TRBJ2-3
clone size: once
V gene: TRBV5-1
CDR3 protein: ASSPAFPDTQY

J gene: TRBJ2-5
clone size: few
V gene: TRBV7-9
CDR3 protein: ASRSGGIGETQY

J gene: TRBJ1-4
clone size: few
V gene: TRBV7-9
CDR3 protein: ASSLPPNEKLF

J gene: TRBJ1-2
clone size: few
V gene: TRBV4-2
CDR3 protein: ASSQDGTGYGYT